This TCR beta chain was observed in a study of response to subunit inactivated influenza vaccine. Using its own MiXCR run on the RT-PCR reads, TCRdb lists one record per CDR3 protein. The table records roughly 670,000 distinct CDR3 sequences, approximately 15% of them present only once. This clonotype has at least ten counts. The source of this sequence is a man aged 50 to 60 who received an inactivated influenza vaccine. Source: PBMCs from blood, taken 14 to 15 days before vaccination.

CDR3 DNA: TGTGCCACCAGTGGTCCTCACACAGATACGCAGTATTTT. It encodes CATSGPHTDTQYF. The genes are TRBV24-1 and TRBJ2-3; D unresolved. Germline loops: CDR1 KGHDR, CDR2 SFDVKD. This CDR3 spans 13 amino acids. Trimming removed 5 bases at V and 2 bases at J, with 7 bases between.